This paragraph covers one T cell receptor (beta chain) sequence. The protocol was immunoSEQ multiplex PCR, while the TCRdb copy is restricted to in-frame clones and leaves out a portion. The profile shows around 2,000,000 clones, approximately 95% of them singletons. CD8 cells classed as naive were CD45RO-negative and positively selected for CCR7, excluding terminally differentiated effector memory CD45RA+ cells. The sample belongs to a study of shared clonotypes between healthy human individuals. Overall study: Each donor had three CD4 naive, three CD4 memory, two CD8 naive and one CD8 memory plate.

The sequenced sample consisted of naive CD8+ T cells sorted from blood. The origin of this receptor is a man aged 18 to 29 in good health.

The CDR3 sequence: CASSVDGQRDFSGELFF. In nucleotides, the CDR3 is TGTGCCAGCAGCGTAGACGGTCAGCGGGATTTCTCCGGGGAGCTGTTTTTT. V gene TRBV9 combines with J gene TRBJ2-2; the match to TRBD2 covers 7 bases. Looked up from germline, CDR1 is SGDLS and CDR2 is YYNGEE. The CDR3 has 17 amino acids. The V segment lost 0 bases and the J segment 6 bases; nucleotides outside the gene matches: 11.